These T cell receptor beta chains were read from a single sample in a study of OX40 agonist ivuxolimab in advanced cancers. Generated by immunoSEQ multiplex PCR, the TCRdb table keeps only in-frame clones and is missing some. The table lists about 90,000 clones, about 90% of them singletons, with 6% to 7.5% in the top ten. The source material was CD4+ or CD8+ T cells sorted from blood, sampled in a trial of the OX40 agonist ivuxolimab. The source of these receptors is an adult with an advanced solid tumor such as melanoma, head and neck, liver or kidney cancer. Each CDR3 is given without its conserved first and last residue.

j_call: TRBJ1-1
cdr3_length: 10
v_call: TRBV7-9
cdr3_aa: ASSPSGAEAF

j_call: TRBJ2-7
cdr3_length: 10
v_call: TRBV27
cdr3_aa: ASSLEGREQY

j_call: TRBJ2-3
cdr3_length: 12
v_call: TRBV18
cdr3_aa: ASSPLPPGDTQY

j_call: TRBJ1-2
cdr3_length: 10
v_call: TRBV27
cdr3_aa: ASSDDGNGYT

j_call: TRBJ2-5
cdr3_length: 12
v_call: TRBV19
cdr3_aa: ASGGLAGGETQY

j_call: TRBJ2-5
cdr3_length: 12
v_call: TRBV7-8
cdr3_aa: ASSLARRVETQY

j_call: TRBJ2-4
cdr3_length: 12
v_call: TRBV2
cdr3_aa: ASNGDGAKNIQY

j_call: TRBJ2-7
cdr3_length: 11
v_call: TRBV29-1
cdr3_aa: SVEDPTGNEQY

j_call: TRBJ2-7
cdr3_length: 12
v_call: TRBV21-1
cdr3_aa: ASSKEGRRYEQY

j_call: TRBJ2-1
cdr3_length: 16
v_call: TRBV12-5
cdr3_aa: ASGLGLAGGPSYNEQF

j_call: TRBJ2-5
cdr3_length: 10
v_call: TRBV5-1
cdr3_aa: ASSLAEETQY

j_call: TRBJ2-1
cdr3_length: 16
v_call: TRBV21-1
cdr3_aa: ASSKFPSGRPLLHEQF

j_call: TRBJ2-3
cdr3_length: 9
v_call: TRBV2
cdr3_aa: ASTLTDTQY

j_call: TRBJ1-2
cdr3_length: 12
v_call: TRBV7-3
cdr3_aa: ASSARDSYYGHT

j_call: TRBJ2-7
cdr3_length: 15
v_call: TRBV7-2
cdr3_aa: ASSSPGTSGTSYEQY

j_call: TRBJ2-1
cdr3_length: 12
v_call: TRBV27
cdr3_aa: ASSLLAGSKKQF

j_call: TRBJ2-2
cdr3_length: 15
v_call: TRBV7-6
cdr3_aa: ASSLDGVLANTGELF

j_call: TRBJ2-3
cdr3_length: 11
v_call: TRBV5-1
cdr3_aa: ASSPRITDTQY

j_call: TRBJ2-1
cdr3_length: 13
v_call: TRBV11-3
cdr3_aa: ASSRGTSGIYEQF

j_call: TRBJ1-3
cdr3_length: 14
v_call: TRBV5-4
cdr3_aa: ASSLPGGISGNTIY

j_call: TRBJ2-7
cdr3_length: 16
v_call: TRBV7-9
cdr3_aa: ASSLGSILAGEVYEQY

j_call: TRBJ2-5
cdr3_length: 11
v_call: TRBV15
cdr3_aa: ATSFRLGETQY

j_call: TRBJ2-5
cdr3_length: 13
v_call: TRBV27
cdr3_aa: ASRTRRRYQETQY

j_call: TRBJ2-3
cdr3_length: 13
v_call: TRBV15
cdr3_aa: ATSSDRRSTDTQY

j_call: TRBJ2-1
cdr3_length: 11
v_call: TRBV2
cdr3_aa: ASSEDSNNEQF

j_call: TRBJ1-3
cdr3_length: 13
v_call: TRBV6-6
cdr3_aa: ASIPPPGSGNTIY

j_call: TRBJ2-3
cdr3_length: 10
v_call: TRBV27
cdr3_aa: ASMGGQDTQY

j_call: TRBJ1-1
cdr3_length: 13
v_call: TRBV6-1
cdr3_aa: ASSEEDLSWTEAF

j_call: TRBJ2-1
cdr3_length: 13
v_call: TRBV7-2
cdr3_aa: ASSLTRDNYNEQF

j_call: TRBJ1-4
cdr3_length: 13
v_call: TRBV6-6
cdr3_aa: ASSYLGGTNEKLF

j_call: TRBJ2-1
cdr3_length: 15
v_call: TRBV7-2
cdr3_aa: ASSRTSGILSYNEQF

j_call: TRBJ2-1
cdr3_length: 12
v_call: TRBV6-5
cdr3_aa: ASSGASGYNEQF

j_call: TRBJ1-1
cdr3_length: 11
v_call: TRBV6-6
cdr3_aa: ASSYKADSEAF

j_call: TRBJ2-1
cdr3_length: 10
v_call: TRBV7-9
cdr3_aa: ASSFNYNEQF

j_call: TRBJ2-5
cdr3_length: 10
v_call: TRBV7-9
cdr3_aa: ASSPRWETQY

j_call: TRBJ2-7
cdr3_length: 14
v_call: TRBV4-2
cdr3_aa: ASSQGPGVWPYEQY

j_call: TRBJ2-1
cdr3_length: 12
v_call: TRBV5-4
cdr3_aa: ASSYGGLDNEQF

j_call: TRBJ2-7
cdr3_length: 14
v_call: TRBV4-1
cdr3_aa: ASSQVPGTESYEQY

j_call: TRBJ2-1
cdr3_length: 15
v_call: TRBV9
cdr3_aa: ASSSRPTAVPYNEQF

j_call: TRBJ1-2
cdr3_length: 9
v_call: TRBV7-8
cdr3_aa: ASSSNYGYT

j_call: TRBJ2-7
cdr3_length: 14
v_call: TRBV27
cdr3_aa: ASSTRLAGGPWEQY

j_call: TRBJ1-5
cdr3_length: 14
v_call: TRBV19
cdr3_aa: ASSIDQRGRRQPQH

j_call: TRBJ1-1
cdr3_length: 12
v_call: TRBV7-9
cdr3_aa: ASSSQGALTEAF

j_call: TRBJ2-3
cdr3_length: 15
v_call: TRBV10-3
cdr3_aa: AISESFDGRNTDTQY

j_call: TRBJ2-7
cdr3_length: 13
v_call: TRBV10-1
cdr3_aa: ASSPVVGKSYEQY

j_call: TRBJ1-5
cdr3_length: 13
v_call: TRBV5-1
cdr3_aa: ASSKTDPSNQPQH

j_call: TRBJ2-7
cdr3_length: 13
v_call: TRBV5-1
cdr3_aa: ASSSGTVSSYEQY

j_call: TRBJ2-3
cdr3_length: 14
v_call: TRBV6-5
cdr3_aa: ASSYSGHLSTDTQY

j_call: TRBJ2-3
cdr3_length: 10
v_call: TRBV29-1
cdr3_aa: SVGDVRVGQY

j_call: TRBJ1-5
cdr3_length: 10
v_call: TRBV6-6
cdr3_aa: ASTILGQPQH